The clone carrying this T cell receptor (beta chain) showed up just a few times. The antigen remains unidentified. TCRdb used MiXCR to reprocess the 5' RACE reads, holding one entry per CDR3 protein. Among some 130,000 distinct CDR3 sequences listed, roughly 8.4% were seen once. The record originates from a study of CD8 T cells in ankylosing spondylitis. General study points: Made up of roughly 8 highly homologous variants, a TCR beta motif appeared characteristic of ankylosing spondylitis blood.

The CDR3 is made up of 14 amino acids. Trimming shortened V by 3 bases and J by 3 bases, and 11 bases separated the two germline ends. Germline loops: CDR1 SGHTA, CDR2 FQGNSA. Sequenced sample: synovial fluid, either unsorted or a sorted T cell fraction (not recorded which). The TCR was taken from a male donor with ankylosing spondylitis. V gene TRBV7-2 combines with J gene TRBJ1-1, with D hard to call. CDR3 sequence (DNA): TGTGCCAGCAGCTTGCAGGTGGAACACACTGAAGCTTTCTTT. The encoded protein is CASSLQVEHTEAFF.